Listed below are T cell receptor beta chains from one sample, sequenced in a study of cytomegalovirus exposure and HLA in healthy donors. TCRdb's copy holds only in-frame clones and misses some; the assay was immunoSEQ multiplex PCR. This sample has 150,000 to 200,000 clones, with 88% found just once. Sequenced material: PBMCs. The receptors originated from a man in his late teens or twenties in good health and CMV-seronegative. Each CDR3 is given with its conserved first and last residue. The size of a clone is reported for some rows only, either as once, few or many, or as a class for expanded clones.

TRBJ2-7,TRBV10-2,.,CASSESLATYEQYF
TRBJ1-2,TRBV5-1,.,CASSLDPSQGGYGYTF
TRBJ2-3,TRBV10-3,.,CATGGGGTDTQYF
TRBJ2-7,TRBV5-4,once,CASSLGLAGDYEQYF
TRBJ2-1,TRBV7-2,.,CASSLGLAGARRAEQFF
TRBJ2-1,TRBV5-4,.,CASLYGNEQFF
TRBJ2-3,TRBV4-1,once,CASSQGSGRLKVDTQYF
TRBJ2-1,TRBV4-1,.,CASSQSRGSNEQFF
TRBJ2-1,TRBV5-4,.,CASSLGLAGEYNEQFF
TRBJ1-2,TRBV4-1,.,CASSQATQGIYGYTF
TRBJ1-5,TRBV28,.,CASSPDRGWDGQPQHF
TRBJ2-2,TRBV4-1,.,CASSAPWGAFDTGELFF
TRBJ1-1,TRBV15,.,CATSRERGTEAFF
TRBJ2-2,TRBV7-6,.,CASSFRRENTGELFF
TRBJ2-7,TRBV4-3,.,CASSQGLSGSSYEQYF
TRBJ2-4,TRBV28,.,CASSLSSGDRAKNIQYF
TRBJ1-2,TRBV27,once,CASSFRTGGGIYGYTF
TRBJ2-3,TRBV28,.,CASSSDSTSDTQYF
TRBJ1-3,TRBV10-2,.,CASRGRTSGNTIYF
TRBJ2-1,TRBV7-9,.,CASSRNEQFF
TRBJ1-2,TRBV30,.,CAWTIGSYGYTF
TRBJ2-3,TRBV5-8,.,CASSLSQSTDTQYF
TRBJ1-3,TRBV6-5,.,CASSFGHSGNTIYF
TRBJ1-1,TRBV28,.,CASSLTGNTEAFF
TRBJ1-4,TRBV27,.,CASSPRTGGEKLFF
TRBJ2-1,TRBV6-1,.,CATRGASYNEQFF
TRBJ1-2,TRBV9,.,CASSPQGVDGGYTF
TRBJ1-5,TRBV6-5,.,CASSYSSVQPQHF
TRBJ1-1,TRBV23-1,.,CASSHPDSPRLHLEAFF
TRBJ1-2,TRBV7-2,.,CASSDGTGGVGLHYGYTF
TRBJ1-1,TRBV6-5,.,CASTKQPDRNTEAFF
TRBJ2-3,TRBV27,.,CASSLAGTSGRDTQYF
TRBJ2-7,TRBV7-2,once,CASSLDRDTYEQYF
TRBJ1-1,TRBV9,.,CASSPWPSGQNTEAFF
TRBJ1-2,TRBV5-8,once,CASSLASYFGYTF
TRBJ1-2,TRBV27,.,CASSFQGAGGYTF
TRBJ1-1,TRBV6-1,.,CASSKEGDTEAFF